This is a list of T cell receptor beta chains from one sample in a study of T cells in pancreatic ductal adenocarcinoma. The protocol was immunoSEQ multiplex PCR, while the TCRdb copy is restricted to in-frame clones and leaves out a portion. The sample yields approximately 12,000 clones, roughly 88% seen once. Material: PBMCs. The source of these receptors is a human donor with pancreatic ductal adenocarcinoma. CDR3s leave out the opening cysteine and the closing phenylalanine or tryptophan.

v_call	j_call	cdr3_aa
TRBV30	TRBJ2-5	AWGNDRGETQY
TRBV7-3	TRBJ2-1	ASSRGRGQGYEQF
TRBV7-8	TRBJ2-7	ASRGLAGAFHEQY
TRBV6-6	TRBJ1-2	ASSKDRFFYGYT
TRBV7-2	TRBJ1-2	ASSFSGWGYT
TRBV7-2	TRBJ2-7	ASRRAVSGVYEQY
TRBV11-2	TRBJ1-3	ATQHGNTIY
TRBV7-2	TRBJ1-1	ASSLVGAGGGTEAF
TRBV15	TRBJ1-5	ATSRDILGWGTLQPQH
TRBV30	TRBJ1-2	AWSRRGGLDGYT
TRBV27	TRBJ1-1	ASSTTLVGNTEAF
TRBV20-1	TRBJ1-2	SARQGHGYT
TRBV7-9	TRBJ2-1	ASSLGGLASNEQF
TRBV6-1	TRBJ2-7	ASSEAWGLRDEQY
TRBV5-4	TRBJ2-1	ASKTQGDEQF
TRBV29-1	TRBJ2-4	SVRVSSVKNIQY
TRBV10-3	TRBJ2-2	AISESYRGLALSGELF
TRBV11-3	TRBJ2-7	ASSLVLGGGLSYEQY
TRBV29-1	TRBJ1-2	SVPNQQGNYGYT
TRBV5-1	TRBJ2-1	ASSRRGDNEQF
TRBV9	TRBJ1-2	ASSPPTPSYGYT
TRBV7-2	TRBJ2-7	ASSDLLQGSPYQQY
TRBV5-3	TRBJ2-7	ASRGQGTYEQY
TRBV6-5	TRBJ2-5	ASSYSNGGAEETQY
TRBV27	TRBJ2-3	ASSSKGLQRGDTQY
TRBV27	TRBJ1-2	ASSLSNTGEYGYT
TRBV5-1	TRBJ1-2	ASSSPGGSDGYT
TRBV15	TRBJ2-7	ATSSQKSEQY
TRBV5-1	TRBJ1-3	ASSSDRGYSGNTIY
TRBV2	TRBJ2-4	ASSKNRPQWNIQY
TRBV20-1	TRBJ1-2	SAKLQDRGI
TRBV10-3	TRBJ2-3	AISEREGSTDTQY
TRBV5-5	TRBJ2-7	ASSLRAAGQGNYEQY
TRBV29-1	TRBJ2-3	SVVSQGADTQY
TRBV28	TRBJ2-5	ASSFGAGGRETQY
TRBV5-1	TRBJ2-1	ASSLGAGDYNEQF
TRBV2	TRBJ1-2	ASSEVTGALPLNYGYT
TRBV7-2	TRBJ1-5	ASSLRGGNQPQH
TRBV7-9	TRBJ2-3	ASSRPDTGTDTQY
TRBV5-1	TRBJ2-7	ASSLGFSTYEQY
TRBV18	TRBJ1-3	ASSPISGISDSGNTIY
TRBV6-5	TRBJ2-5	ASSYSSWMETQY
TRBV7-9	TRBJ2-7	ASSSTDPGSSEQY
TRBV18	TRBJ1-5	ASSPGLQPQH
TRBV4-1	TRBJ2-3	ASSQVAHKGTDTQY
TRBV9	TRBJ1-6	ASSVVDNSPLH
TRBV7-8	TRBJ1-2	ASSVWTAANYGYT
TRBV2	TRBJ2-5	ASSVGDPVETQY
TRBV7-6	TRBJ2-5	ASSLAHPRGRGETQY
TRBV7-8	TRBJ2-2	ASSSTVGTGELF
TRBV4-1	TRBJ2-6	ASSQDPRDGNVLT
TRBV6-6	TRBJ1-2	ASSYVGEGQGYT
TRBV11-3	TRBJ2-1	ASSLDLADEQF
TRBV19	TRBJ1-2	ASSRYNRGSNYGYT
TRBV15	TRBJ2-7	ATSPEGDEQY
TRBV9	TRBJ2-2	ASSFAGVVGTGELF
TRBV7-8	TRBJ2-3	ASSLRFQRREISTDTQY
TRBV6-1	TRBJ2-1	ASSVGRGGLNEQF